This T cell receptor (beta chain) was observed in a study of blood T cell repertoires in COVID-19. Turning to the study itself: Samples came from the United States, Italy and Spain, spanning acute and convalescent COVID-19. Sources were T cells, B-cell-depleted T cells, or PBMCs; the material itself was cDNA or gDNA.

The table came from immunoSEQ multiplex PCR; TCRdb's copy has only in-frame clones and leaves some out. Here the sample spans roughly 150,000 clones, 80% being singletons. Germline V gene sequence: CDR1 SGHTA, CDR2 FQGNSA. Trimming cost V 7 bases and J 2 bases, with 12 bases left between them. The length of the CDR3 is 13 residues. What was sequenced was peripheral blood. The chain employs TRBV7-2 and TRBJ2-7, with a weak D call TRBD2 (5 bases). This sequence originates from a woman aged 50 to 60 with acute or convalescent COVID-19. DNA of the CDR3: TGTGCCAGCAACCCGGGATCCGCCTACGAGCAGTACTTC. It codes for CASNPGSAYEQYF.